The present entry profiles one T cell receptor beta chain with its context. Antigen: not known. The data belong to a study of cytotoxic CD8 clonotypes in ibrutinib-treated CLL. General study findings and limits: Clonality at baseline surpassed age-matched healthy donors and tracked circulating CD8+ T-cell counts.

V was pared by 7 bases and J by 3 bases, with 12 bases between. The germline CDR1 and CDR2 sequences are GTSNPN and SVGIG (reference sequence). This CDR3 has 12 amino acids. Sequenced by immunoSEQ multiplex PCR; TCRdb stores in-frame clones only, minus some. Of more than 50,000 clones in the sample, approximately 54% were seen once. The sequence was collected from a human donor with chronic lymphocytic leukemia. This chain joins TRBV30 and TRBJ1-2; D remains unclear. Sequenced material: PBMCs, taken after 12 months of ibrutinib treatment. The CDR3 spells CASKGQYYGYTF. The CDR3 DNA follows: TGTGCCTCTAAGGGTCAGTACTATGGCTACACCTTC.